A selection of T cell receptor beta chains follows, all from one sample in a study of technical replicates of blood from four donors. Measured with immunoSEQ multiplex PCR; TCRdb has only the in-frame clones, and not every one. The sample gives under 90,000 clones, roughly 98% of which show up once; 0.15% is in the top ten. What was sequenced was T cells isolated from PBMCs. The receptor set was obtained from a human donor in good health. Each CDR3 is given with its conserved first and last residue.

v_call: TRBV5-1; cdr3_aa: CASTSVSGSYEQYF
v_call: TRBV25-1; cdr3_aa: CASSLAGPYNEQFF
v_call: TRBV27; cdr3_aa: CASTRRAGGHGEQYF
v_call: TRBV19; cdr3_aa: CASKMEGASAEAFF
v_call: TRBV11-2; cdr3_aa: CASSLLEGGASEKLFF
v_call: TRBV5-4; cdr3_aa: CASSWGTGDSYGYTF
v_call: TRBV2; cdr3_aa: CASRLQRLDTQYF
v_call: TRBV4-1; cdr3_aa: CASSLLQGAANYGYTF
v_call: TRBV12-5; cdr3_aa: CASGSQGFGEQYF
v_call: TRBV28; cdr3_aa: CASSLSRTGGNTEAFF
v_call: TRBV11-2; cdr3_aa: CASSSLGTGLYEQYF
v_call: TRBV13; cdr3_aa: CASSFRTSASAETQYF
v_call: TRBV15; cdr3_aa: CATSRQKGVTLNTEAFF
v_call: TRBV27; cdr3_aa: CASSFGTSGRWRVETQYF
v_call: TRBV2; cdr3_aa: CASTGNSQETQYF
v_call: TRBV6-6; cdr3_aa: CASRPGGWTYNEQFF
v_call: TRBV27; cdr3_aa: CASRNTGAYEQYF
v_call: TRBV27; cdr3_aa: CASSLQGARQPQHF
v_call: TRBV14; cdr3_aa: CASSREVTSQFF
v_call: TRBV6-4; cdr3_aa: CASSDRAWTPGELFF
v_call: TRBV7-9; cdr3_aa: CASSLKGLAGANEQFF
v_call: TRBV7-9; cdr3_aa: CASSLRSGTENTGELFF
v_call: TRBV28; cdr3_aa: CASTFLGDRGAQHF
v_call: TRBV27; cdr3_aa: CASSLSGTSGYEQYF
v_call: TRBV7-2; cdr3_aa: CASSPLQGRLFF
v_call: TRBV28; cdr3_aa: CASSLRGGGSQPQHF
v_call: TRBV14; cdr3_aa: CASSQDGAGGYGYYNEQFF
v_call: TRBV4-1; cdr3_aa: CASSHNRDRGKSGYTF
v_call: TRBV11-2; cdr3_aa: CASSLVGDEQYF
v_call: TRBV11-2; cdr3_aa: CASRGIGTAYYEQYF
v_call: TRBV5-1; cdr3_aa: CASSLGQVPGNTIYF
v_call: TRBV6-1; cdr3_aa: CASSEVSYYGYTF
v_call: TRBV7-8; cdr3_aa: CASSLPGTVGAYEQYF
v_call: TRBV30; cdr3_aa: CAWGATRDRGYTF
v_call: TRBV28; cdr3_aa: CASSLTQGVNYGYTF
v_call: TRBV2; cdr3_aa: CASMGLAGASADTQYF
v_call: TRBV29-1; cdr3_aa: CSVGPSGKGWEQYF
v_call: TRBV9; cdr3_aa: CASSVDGRDSEAFF
v_call: TRBV28; cdr3_aa: CASRRLRTSGPTGDTQYF
v_call: TRBV27; cdr3_aa: CASSLSGANVLTF
v_call: TRBV5-5; cdr3_aa: CASSSGDRETQYF
v_call: TRBV14; cdr3_aa: CASSQGSRASVFQETQYF
v_call: TRBV2; cdr3_aa: CASTRLGVGQNYGYTF
v_call: TRBV11-2; cdr3_aa: CASSHPDRGDGYTF
v_call: TRBV11-2; cdr3_aa: CASSLDRFGNSPLHF
v_call: TRBV10-1; cdr3_aa: CASSPSSYEQYF
v_call: TRBV7-9; cdr3_aa: CASSYGTNLGNSPLHF
v_call: TRBV6-5; cdr3_aa: CASSSRLAGAGYEQYF
v_call: TRBV6-5; cdr3_aa: CASSKTGQNYGYTF
v_call: TRBV6-1; cdr3_aa: CASSLTGPNGELFF
v_call: TRBV19; cdr3_aa: CASSIGTSGGDFQYF